These 9 T cell receptor beta chains were all obtained from the same sample, sequenced in a study of blood T cell repertoires in COVID-19. Generated by immunoSEQ multiplex PCR, the TCRdb table keeps only in-frame clones and is missing some. Of fewer than 250,000 clones listed, 83% were seen once; the top ten hold around 6%. The sequenced sample consisted of peripheral blood. These receptors all stem from a human donor in a cohort sampled during active COVID-19.

The chain recombines TRBV30 with TRBJ1-5; D unresolved. Germline values: CDR1 GTSNPN, CDR2 SVGIG (reference sequence). The CDR3 totals 14 residues. V was cut by 7 bases and J by 2 bases, with 15 bases left in between. This chain's CDR3 is CAYKGGSGNQPQHF. CDR3 coding DNA: TGTGCCTATAAGGGAGGGAGTGGCAATCAGCCCCAGCATTTT.

This chain links TRBV12-3 or TRBV12-4 with TRBJ2-7; D is perhaps TRBD2 (6 bases). The CDR3 has 13 residues. V was trimmed by 1 base and J by 7 bases, leaving 11 bases between them. This CDR3 is CASSLVDRGEQYF. DNA for the CDR3: TGTGCCAGCAGTTTAGTGGACCGGGGGGAGCAGTACTTC.

The rearrangement joins TRBV6-1 to TRBJ1-2, with TRBD1 matching 9 bases. This CDR3 region has 16 residues. V was pared by 4 bases and J by 1 base, with 7 bases of the junction left unmatched. Per the germline V gene, CDR1 is MNHNS and CDR2 is SASEGT. The CDR3 loop reads CASSVNRGRDNYGYTF. CDR3 in DNA: TGTGCCAGCAGTGTAAACAGGGGGCGTGATAACTATGGCTACACCTTC.

This chain links TRBV3-1 (or the pseudogene TRBV3-2) with TRBJ2-5; D might be TRBD2 (6 bases). Germline V lookup: CDR1 LGHDT, CDR2 YNNKEL (reference sequence). This CDR3 contains 14 residues. Trimming took off 1 base at V and 2 bases at J, with 8 bases between the two ends. The CDR3 sequence is CASSQAGSQETQYF. Written as DNA, the CDR3 is TGTGCCAGCAGCCAAGCCGGGAGTCAAGAGACCCAGTACTTC.

This sequence joins TRBV6-2 or TRBV6-3 and TRBJ1-5; 12 nucleotides agree with TRBD1. The J segment lost 2 bases and the V segment lost 1 base, leaving 6 bases of the junction unmatched. The CDR3 covers 18 residues. Germline V lookup: CDR1 MNHEY, CDR2 SVGEGT. DNA for the CDR3: TGTGCCAGCAGTTACTTTTGGGACAGGGGGCCCCGCAATCAGCCCCAGCATTTT. Translated: CASSYFWDRGPRNQPQHF.

The chain joins TRBV7-2 to TRBJ2-5, with 11 bases matching TRBD2. The CDR3 runs to 18 residues. V shed 5 bases and J 4 bases; nucleotides not matched to a gene: 15. Germline CDR1 is SGHTA and CDR2 is FQGNSA. CDR3 sequence reads: CASSPAVRLAGRVETQYF. Here the CDR3 DNA reads TGTGCCAGCAGCCCAGCGGTCCGACTAGCGGGGAGGGTAGAGACCCAGTACTTC.

The J gene is TRBJ1-3, the V gene TRBV5-1; tentative D call: TRBD1 (6 bases). CDR1 and CDR2 from the germline V gene are SGHRS and YFSETQ. The germline V and J ends were trimmed by 0 bases and 2 bases, with 9 bases remaining between them. The CDR3 loop spans 15 amino acids. The CDR3: CASSLVGTTGNTIYF. DNA of the CDR3: TGCGCCAGCAGCTTGGTAGGGACAACTGGAAACACCATATATTTT.

V is TRBV6-5 and J is TRBJ1-2; 9 bases match TRBD1. The CDR3 extends over 14 amino acids. The V segment lost 7 bases and the J segment 2 bases; nucleotides outside the gene matches: 5. Germline CDR1 MNHEY, CDR2 SVGAGI. CDR3 nucleotides: TGTGCCAGCATCCTTGGGACAGGGAACTATGGCTACACCTTC. The encoded protein is CASILGTGNYGYTF.

The chain uses TRBV7-6 and TRBJ2-2; 7 positions match TRBD1. J lost 4 bases, V lost 2 bases, and 10 bases had no gene match. The germline gives CDR1 SGHVS, CDR2 FNYEAQ. This CDR3 comprises 17 residues. DNA of the CDR3: TGTGCCAGCAGCTTATTTGTCCCAGGGGGAAGCACCGGGGAGCTGTTTTTT. Protein product: CASSLFVPGGSTGELFF.